Only one count was recorded for the clone carrying this T cell receptor beta chain. What it binds is unknown. This specimen comes from a study of cytomegalovirus exposure and HLA in healthy donors. PCR used 60 Vbeta primers and 13 Jbeta primers. Repertoires were generated with immunoSEQ multiplex PCR, while TCRdb's copy carries only in-frame clones and drops some. The sample consists of about 160,000 clones, approximately 82% of them appearing once. The CDR3 is made up of 13 amino acids. V lost 2 bases, J lost 7 bases, and 2 bases stayed unmatched. Germline V gene lookup returns CDR1 SGHRS and CDR2 YFSETQ. Study results and caveats: Reported results showed that the classifier diagnosed cytomegalovirus status with high specificity and sensitivity. As confirmed in vitro, a few CMV-associated chains were specific for CMV antigens.

The receptor comes from a male donor in good health and CMV-seronegative. Sequencing input: PBMCs. The chain is built from TRBV5-1 and TRBJ2-1; 8 bases map to TRBD1. DNA for the CDR3: TGCGCCAGCAGCTTCGGACAGGGTAATGAGCAGTTCTTC. Its protein is CASSFGQGNEQFF.